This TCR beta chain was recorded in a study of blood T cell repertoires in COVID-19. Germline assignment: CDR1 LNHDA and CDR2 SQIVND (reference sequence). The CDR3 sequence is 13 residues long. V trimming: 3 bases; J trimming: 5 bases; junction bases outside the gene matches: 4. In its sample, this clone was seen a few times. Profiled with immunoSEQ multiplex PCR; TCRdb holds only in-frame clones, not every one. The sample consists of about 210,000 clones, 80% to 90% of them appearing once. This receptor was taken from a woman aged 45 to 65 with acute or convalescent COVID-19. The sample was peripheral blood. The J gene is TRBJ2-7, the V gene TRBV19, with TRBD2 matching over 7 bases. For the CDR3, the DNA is TGTGCCAGTAGTATGGCCAGCGGGGACGAGCAGTACTTC. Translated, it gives CASSMASGDEQYF.